This T cell receptor beta chain is from a study of shared clonotypes between healthy human individuals. Clones were sequenced by immunoSEQ multiplex PCR, and TCRdb holds only the in-frame ones, with some missing. The repertoire holds a few hundred thousand clones, with about 96% as singletons. Germline values: CDR1 LNHDA, CDR2 SQIVND (reference sequence). The germline V and J ends were trimmed by 6 bases and 0 bases, with 15 bases remaining between them. This CDR3 has 15 residues. The chain combines TRBV19 with TRBJ2-7; perhaps TRBD2 as D (5 bases). Sequencing was performed on memory CD8+ T cells sorted from blood. Subset meaning: CD45RO+ cells pooled with CCR7-negative TemRA cells. This sequence originates from a man aged 30 to 45 in good health. The CDR3 DNA follows: TGTGCCAGTAGCCTTCTACGCGGGCCCTCCTACGAGCAGTACTTC. It is translated as CASSLLRGPSYEQYF. The variable domain in full, completed from reference TRBV19 and TRBJ2-7, reads DGGITQSPKYLFRKEGQNVTLSCEQNLNHDAMYWYRQDPGQGLRLIYYSQIVNDFQKGDIAEGYSVSREKKESFPLTVTSAQKNPTAFYLCASSLLRGPSYEQYFGPGTRLTVT.